Following are 15 T cell receptor beta chains from one sample sequenced in a study of T-cell memory formation after mild COVID-19. A single record per CDR3 protein comes from TCRdb applying MiXCR to the 5' RACE reads. The data show 450,000 to 700,000 distinct CDR3 sequences, roughly 18% seen once. Sequencing used PBMCs or a T cell subset sorted from them (not recorded which). All receptors come from an adult woman who had mild COVID-19 (a few samples of this study predate the infection). Cell type and time point are not known.

This clonotype has just a few counts. The chain uses TRBV7-9 and TRBJ2-6; D is undetermined. CDR1 and CDR2 from the germline V gene are SEHNR and FQNEAQ (reference sequence). Trimming cost V 2 bases and J 4 bases, with 9 bases left between them. The CDR3 contains 15 residues. CDR3 loop: CASSLLGVGANVLTF. DNA of the CDR3: TGTGCCAGCAGCTTATTGGGCGTCGGGGCCAACGTCCTGACTTTC.

The CDR3, as DNA: TGCGCCAGCAGCCCTACCGCCGGGACAGGGCCCGTTGGAAACGAGCAGTACTTC. It specifies CASSPTAGTGPVGNEQYF. V is TRBV5-1 and J is TRBJ2-7, with TRBD1 matching over 9 bases. The CDR3 spans 18 residues. Germline trimming cut 4 bases from V and 5 bases from J; bases unmatched to any gene: 19. Germline-derived CDR1 and CDR2 are SGHRS and YFSETQ.

This chain uses TRBV2 with TRBJ2-7, with D possibly matching TRBD2 (5 bases). Germline V gene sequence: CDR1 SNHLY, CDR2 FYNNEI. Deletions cut 2 bases from V and 4 bases from J, with 18 bases between. This CDR3 region has 16 residues. This CDR3 is CASSERLVAGGYEQYF. Written as DNA, the CDR3 is TGTGCCAGCAGTGAAAGGCTTGTGGCAGGCGGGTACGAGCAGTACTTC.

This clonotype showed up just a few times. This chain connects TRBV6-1 to TRBJ2-6, with D possibly matching TRBD1 (5 bases). Trimming shortened V by 5 bases and J by 3 bases, and 14 bases separated the two germline ends. The CDR3 contains 16 residues. Per the germline V gene, CDR1 is MNHNS and CDR2 is SASEGT. CDR3 DNA sequence: TGTGCCAGCAGTCGATCAAGGGGATTTGGGGCCAACGTCCTGACTTTC. Amino acid sequence: CASSRSRGFGANVLTF.

J is TRBJ1-6 and V is TRBV30; 10 bases match TRBD1. The CDR3 contains 15 residues. Germline V gene sequence: CDR1 GTSNPN, CDR2 SVGIG (reference sequence). The V segment lost 1 base and the J segment 9 bases; nucleotides outside the gene matches: 6. The CDR3 protein is CAWSAGTGAGSPLHF. The CDR3 DNA sequence: TGTGCCTGGAGTGCAGGGACAGGGGCGGGTTCACCCCTCCACTTT. The complete variable domain, with remaining parts taken from reference TRBV30 and TRBJ1-6, reads SQTIHQWPATLVQPVGSPLSLECTVEGTSNPNLYWYRQAAGRGLQLLFYSVGIGQISSEVPQNLSASRPQDRQFILSSKKLLLSDSGFYLCAWSAGTGAGSPLHFGNGTRLTVT.

Only a few counts were recorded for this clonotype. The chain uses TRBV4-1 and TRBJ2-3; TRBD1 might be the D (6 bases). Between the trimmed V and J ends, which lost 4 bases and 6 bases, there was a span of 11 bases. The length of the CDR3 is 13 residues. Germline V lookup: CDR1 MGHRA, CDR2 YSYEKL. The CDR3 sequence is CASSPTGQDTQYF. As DNA, the CDR3 is TGCGCCAGCAGCCCGACAGGTCAGGATACGCAGTATTTT.

This clonotype turned up a few times. The chain links TRBV10-2 to TRBJ2-5, with D uncertain. The length of the CDR3 is 12 residues. The V end lost 2 bases, the J end lost 3 bases, and 4 bases lay between the germline ends. Germline CDR1 is WSHSY and CDR2 is SAAADI. The CDR3 loop reads CASSELEETQYF. DNA of the CDR3: TGCGCCAGCAGTGAGCTCGAAGAGACCCAGTACTTC.

The rearrangement uses TRBV6-5 and TRBJ1-4; 7 nucleotides align to TRBD1. The V and J ends lost 6 bases and 10 bases, in that order; junction bases with no gene match: 14. This CDR3 has 15 residues. Per the germline V gene, CDR1 is MNHEY and CDR2 is SVGAGI. The CDR3 sequence is CASSLVAGGEGKLFF. CDR3 DNA sequence: TGTGCCAGCAGCCTGGTGGCAGGGGGAGAGGGAAAACTGTTTTTT.

The chain employs TRBV11-3 and TRBJ2-7; D call uncertain. Germline-derived CDR1 and CDR2 are SGHNT and YENEEA. This CDR3 region has 16 residues. The V gene lost 1 base and the J gene lost 3 bases, with 16 bases spanning the gap. The chain's CDR3 is CASSLAPGRKFYEQYF. In nucleotides, the CDR3 is TGTGCCAGCAGCTTAGCCCCCGGACGGAAATTCTACGAGCAGTACTTC.

This clonotype appeared a few times. The rearrangement joins TRBV6-1 to TRBJ2-1; the D is unclear. V was pared by 2 bases and J by 7 bases, with 9 bases between. The CDR3 spans 13 residues. Germline V gene lookup returns CDR1 MNHNS and CDR2 SASEGT. This CDR3 is CASSERVLNEQFF. In DNA, the CDR3 is TGTGCCAGCAGTGAAAGGGTGTTAAATGAGCAGTTCTTC.

A word on this clonotype: Relative to the germline gene, one junction end is altered; a read error may explain this. This chain joins TRBV6-6 and TRBJ2-4; 8 bases line up with TRBD1. Looked up from germline, CDR1 is MNHNY and CDR2 is SVGAGI (reference sequence). The CDR3 is made up of 15 amino acids. CDR3 amino acids: CASKDRGEAKNIKYF. The CDR3 nucleotides are TGTGCCAGCAAAGACAGGGGCGAAGCCAAAAACATTAAGTACTTC.

This clonotype has at least ten counts. The V call is TRBV7-9, the J call TRBJ1-2, with 11 bases aligning to TRBD1. The CDR3 is 16 residues long. The germline V gene encodes CDR1 SEHNR and CDR2 FQNEAQ (reference sequence). Trimming cost V 5 bases and J 2 bases; bases outside gene matches: 7. The CDR3 nucleotides read TGTGCCAGCAGCAAAAAAGGGACAGGGGGGAACTATGGCTACACCTTC. Residues: CASSKKGTGGNYGYTF.

V and J are TRBV12-3 or TRBV12-4 and TRBJ2-7; 12 bases fit TRBD1. Germline trimming cut 0 bases from V and 7 bases from J; bases unmatched to any gene: 4. CDR3 size: 15 residues. The CDR3 protein is CASSLAGTGGREQYF. The CDR3 coding sequence is TGTGCCAGCAGTTTAGCTGGGACAGGGGGCAGGGAGCAGTACTTC.

The gene calls are TRBV7-2 and TRBJ2-3; D is perhaps TRBD2 (5 bases). Deletions cut 4 bases from V and 7 bases from J, with 12 bases between. Germline assignment: CDR1 SGHTA and CDR2 FQGNSA. The CDR3 spans 13 residues. The CDR3: CASSSGSFYTQYF. The CDR3 DNA follows: TGTGCCAGCAGCTCGGGGTCCTTTTATACGCAGTATTTT.

The chain carries TRBV6-5 and TRBJ1-6, with a possible D match to TRBD1 (5 bases). Trimming took off 5 bases at V and 17 bases at J, with 13 bases between the two ends. There are 11 residues in the CDR3. Germline loops: CDR1 MNHEY, CDR2 SVGAGI. The CDR3 DNA sequence: TGTGCCAGCAGTGACAGACAGTCCTTCCACTTT. This encodes CASSDRQSFHF.